The source of this TCR beta chain is a study of T cell responses to AZD1222 COVID-19 vaccine. The method was immunoSEQ multiplex PCR; TCRdb's version includes in-frame clones alone and lacks a portion of them. The table has 180,000 or so clones, more than 85% seen once; the top ten hold under 2%. Study-wide results and caveats: Among the donors, most were white British and more were female, and clonal diversity was possibly underestimated. Spike-specific TCR breadth and depth went up after people got two AZD1222 doses.

The CDR3 consists of 15 residues. The V end lost 3 bases, the J end lost 6 bases, and 14 bases lay between the germline ends. Germline loops: CDR1 SGHTA, CDR2 FQGTGA. Samples with a second dose at about 4 or about 12 weeks were pooled together. Details on this clone: The antigen is undetermined.

The source of this sequence is an adult who received the AZD1222 COVID-19 vaccine. The sample consisted of peripheral blood, taken 28 days after the second AZD1222 dose. The rearrangement uses TRBV7-3 and TRBJ2-2, with a possible D match to TRBD2 (6 bases). The CDR3 is CASSFAGSPPGELFF. The CDR3 DNA reads TGTGCCAGCAGCTTTGCCGGGAGTCCACCCGGGGAGCTGTTTTTT.